The clone carrying this T cell receptor beta chain was seen only a few times. Its specificity is not known. TCRdb independently ran MiXCR on the 5' RACE reads; one entry per CDR3 protein. The sample records roughly 770,000 distinct CDR3 sequences, approximately 18% being singletons. The V and J ends lost 2 bases and 5 bases respectively, with 5 bases between them. The CDR3 has 11 amino acids. Germline CDR1 reads DFQATT; CDR2 reads SNEGSKA (reference sequence). Healthy Caucasians were all of the donors. These data originate in a study of identical twins. Overall study findings and caveats: Zero-insertion analyses could be partly confounded by invariant MAIT and iNKT cells. Among beta out-of-frame sequences, excess sharing between twins appeared weaker.

These same records also appear under a second study, on T cells expressing NK-cell markers. That paper adds: The same clonotypes also predominated in the CD3+CD56-NKG2C+ fraction of several donors.

Specimen: PBMCs. The sequence was collected from a woman younger than 30 in good health. The chain combines TRBV20-1 with TRBJ2-3; no clear D. The CDR3 sequence: CSARPEDTQYF. The CDR3, as DNA: TGCAGTGCTAGACCTGAAGATACGCAGTATTTT.